A single sample gave rise to the 22 T cell receptor beta chains below, sequenced in a study of cytomegalovirus exposure and HLA in healthy donors. With 60 Vbeta and 13 Jbeta primers, the PCR was carried out. Profiled with immunoSEQ multiplex PCR; TCRdb holds only in-frame clones, not every one. The sample totals about 72,000 clones. Sequencing was done on a sample of PBMCs. The receptors were sampled from a woman in her 40s in good health and CMV-seropositive.

J is TRBJ1-1 and V is TRBV7-9; D not certain. CDR3 size: 14 residues. Germline V gene sequence: CDR1 SEHNR, CDR2 FQNEAQ (reference sequence). Trimming took 4 bases from V and 11 from J, leaving 20 bases between them. The CDR3 is CASSYGNGERRAFF. The CDR3 nucleotides read TGTGCCAGCAGCTACGGTAACGGTGAGAGGAGGGCTTTCTTT.

The chain links TRBV18 to TRBJ1-3; 7 bases match TRBD1. With V trimmed by 2 bases and J by 2 bases, 3 bases remained unmatched. This CDR3 comprises 15 residues. In germline, CDR1 is KGHSH, CDR2 LQKENI. Here the CDR3 reads CASSPGGGPGNTIYF. CDR3 DNA: TGTGCCAGCTCACCAGGAGGGGGCCCTGGAAACACCATATATTTT.

The chain joins TRBV5-1 to TRBJ1-2; tentative D call: TRBD1 (6 bases). The CDR3 contains 14 residues. Trimming stripped 3 bases from V and 4 bases from J, with 13 bases between. The germline V gene has CDR1 SGHRS and CDR2 YFSETQ. The DNA of the CDR3 is TGCGCCAGCAGCTCGGCGTGGACAGCCTATGGCTACACCTTC. Its protein product is CASSSAWTAYGYTF.

The chain combines TRBV30 with TRBJ2-7; 8 nucleotides agree with TRBD2. CDR3 length: 11 residues. V lost 4 bases and J lost 6; bases outside the gene matches: 2. CDR1 and CDR2 (germline): GTSNPN, SVGIG (reference sequence). The CDR3 region has the DNA TGTGCCTGGACGGGGGGGAGCGAGCAGTACTTC. It translates to CAWTGGSEQYF.

This chain uses TRBV7-9 with TRBJ1-1; D gene unclear. Germline assignment: CDR1 SEHNR and CDR2 FQNEAQ (reference sequence). V was cut by 1 base and J by 0 bases, with 6 bases left in between. The CDR3 is 14 residues long. The CDR3 sequence is CASSLGLLNTEAFF. Here the CDR3 DNA reads TGTGCCAGCAGCTTAGGACTTTTGAACACTGAAGCTTTCTTT. Full variable domain (rest looked up from reference TRBV7-9 and TRBJ1-1): DTGVSQNPRHKITKRGQNVTFRCDPISEHNRLYWYRQTLGQGPEFLTYFQNEAQLEKSRLLSDRFSAERPKGSFSTLEIQRTEQGDSAMYLCASSLGLLNTEAFFGQGTRLTVV.

This chain joins TRBV16 and TRBJ2-7; no definite D call. The CDR3 runs 12 residues. Germline CDR1 KGHSY, CDR2 FQNENV. Trimming shortened V by 3 bases and J by 3 bases, and 6 bases separated the two germline ends. The CDR3 here is CASSQAGYEQYF. In DNA, the CDR3 is TGTGCCAGCAGCCAGGCAGGCTACGAGCAGTACTTC.

The J gene is TRBJ1-6, the V gene TRBV10-3, with D tentatively TRBD1 (5 bases). CDR1 is ENHRY, CDR2 SYGVKD, per germline. V lost 8 bases and J 0 bases, leaving 8 bases between the germline ends. The CDR3 has 14 amino acids. CDR3 region: CAIGRDSYNSPLHF. In DNA form, the CDR3 reads TGTGCCATCGGCAGGGACTCCTATAATTCACCCCTCCACTTT.

The chain links TRBV11-2 to TRBJ1-5; TRBD1 matches at 7 bases. The CDR3 has 16 residues. CDR1 is SGHAT, CDR2 FQNNGV, per germline. V shed 1 base and J 3 bases; nucleotides not matched to a gene: 6. The CDR3 protein is CASSLVRGTVNQPQHF. The CDR3 coding sequence is TGTGCCAGCAGCTTAGTGAGAGGGACAGTCAATCAGCCCCAGCATTTT. The entire variable domain, with the rest obtained from reference TRBV11-2 and TRBJ1-5, is as follows: EAGVAQSPRYKIIEKRQSVAFWCNPISGHATLYWYQQILGQGPKLLIQFQNNGVVDDSQLPKDRFSAERLKGVDSTLKIQPAKLEDSAVYLCASSLVRGTVNQPQHFGDGTRLSIL.

The chain employs TRBV19 and TRBJ2-2; 13 nucleotides align to TRBD2. Germline V gene data show CDR1 as LNHDA and CDR2 as SQIVND (reference sequence). There are 16 residues in the CDR3. V was pared by 5 bases and J by 6 bases, with 6 bases of the junction left unmatched. This CDR3 is CASSSGTSGVAGELFF. CDR3 nucleotides: TGTGCCAGTAGTTCAGGGACTAGCGGGGTAGCCGGGGAGCTGTTTTTT.

Notes on this clone: In the same sample, other DNA sequences code for this CDR3. CDR3 residues: CASSEFGQPNQPQHF. CDR3 nucleotide sequence: TGTGCCAGCAGTGAATTTGGACAGCCAAATCAGCCCCAGCATTTT. The gene calls are TRBV6-1 and TRBJ1-5, with D perhaps matching TRBD1 (6 bases). Germline V gene sequence: CDR1 MNHNS, CDR2 SASEGT. The CDR3 spans 15 residues. V gave up 2 bases and J gave up 4 bases, with 12 bases separating them.

The chain combines TRBV11-3 with TRBJ2-1; D possibly corresponds to TRBD2 (6 bases). V shed 1 base and J shed 5 bases, with 9 bases lying between them. Germline V gene data show CDR1 as SGHNT and CDR2 as YENEEA. This CDR3 is built from 14 residues. The CDR3 protein is CASSLGWEDNEQFF. CDR3 bases: TGTGCCAGCAGCTTAGGTTGGGAGGACAATGAGCAGTTCTTC.

J is TRBJ2-1 and V is TRBV14, with 12 bases matching TRBD2. The germline V gene encodes CDR1 SGHDN and CDR2 FVKESK. This CDR3 is 17 amino acids long. J was trimmed by 0 bases and V by 4 bases; bases with no gene match: 4. The CDR3 sequence: CASSPLAGGFSYNEQFF. CDR3 sequence (DNA): TGTGCCAGCAGCCCTCTAGCGGGAGGGTTCTCCTACAATGAGCAGTTCTTC.

The V call is TRBV5-1, the J call TRBJ2-7, with 8 bases fitting TRBD1. With 4 bases clipped from V and 2 bases from J, the junction kept 17 bases outside the gene matches. The length of the CDR3 is 18 residues. Germline CDR1 reads SGHRS; CDR2 reads YFSETQ. The CDR3 region is CASSLLRLTGGFAYEQYF. In DNA, the CDR3 is TGCGCCAGCAGCCTGCTAAGATTAACAGGGGGATTCGCCTACGAGCAGTACTTC.

Note on this clone: The junction does not match germline at one end; this may be a read error. The rearrangement uses TRBV7-7 and TRBJ2-7, with D perhaps TRBD2 (5 bases). Germline V gives CDR1 SSHAT, CDR2 FNYEAQ (reference sequence). The CDR3 runs to 14 residues. The CDR3 DNA is TGTGCTAGCAGCCCCCTCGGGGTCTCCTACGAGCAGTACTTC. Translating it yields CASSPLGVSYEQYF.

The V gene is TRBV28, the J gene TRBJ2-3; TRBD2 might be the D (5 bases). CDR1 MDHEN and CDR2 SYDVKM come from the germline V gene. CDR3 length equals 14 residues. V was trimmed by 4 bases and J by 2 bases, leaving 10 bases between them. Here the CDR3 reads CASSWAGVTDTQYF. CDR3 bases: TGTGCCAGCAGTTGGGCGGGCGTCACAGATACGCAGTATTTT.

CDR3 amino acids: CASSSLYTRALTDTQYF. The CDR3 nucleotides are TGTGCCAGCAGTTCTCTATACACTAGAGCTTTAACAGATACGCAGTATTTT. The J gene is TRBJ2-3, the V gene TRBV27; D might be TRBD2 (5 bases). There are 17 residues in the CDR3. Germline V gene data show CDR1 as MNHEY and CDR2 as SMNVEV (reference sequence). With 4 bases removed from V and 3 bases from J, the gap between germline ends came to 20 bases.

CDR3 nucleotide sequence: TGTGCCAGCTCACGATACTCCGGGACAGCTGCCTACGAGCAGTACTTC. This codes for CASSRYSGTAAYEQYF. The chain carries TRBV18 and TRBJ2-7; the match to TRBD1 covers 7 bases. This CDR3 comprises 16 residues. Germline CDR1 reads KGHSH; CDR2 reads LQKENI. V lost 4 bases, J lost 2 bases, and 11 bases stayed unmatched.

The chain joins TRBV2 to TRBJ2-1; D unresolved. CDR3 size: 11 residues. Germline assignment: CDR1 SNHLY and CDR2 FYNNEI. V gave up 5 bases and J gave up 9 bases, with 8 bases separating them. Here the CDR3 reads CASSRNSEQFF. As DNA, the CDR3 is TGTGCCAGCAGTAGAAACTCTGAGCAGTTCTTC.

The chain has TRBV29-1 and TRBJ2-1, with 8 bases lining up with TRBD1. Looked up from germline, CDR1 is SQVTM and CDR2 is ANQGSEA. The CDR3 is 13 amino acids. The CDR3 reads CNLLDRGYNEQFF. Here the CDR3 DNA reads TGCAACCTCCTAGACAGGGGCTACAATGAGCAGTTCTTC.

The J gene is TRBJ1-2, the V gene TRBV28; tentative D call: TRBD1 (5 bases). Germline V CDR1 and CDR2: MDHEN, SYDVKM. The CDR3 has 15 amino acids. Trimming shortened V by 7 bases and J by 5 bases, and 20 bases separated the two germline ends. The CDR3 reads CASNPGGTDVYGYTF. The CDR3 DNA is TGTGCCAGCAACCCAGGAGGGACGGATGTGTATGGCTACACCTTC.

The chain recombines TRBV10-3 with TRBJ2-7; 7 bases align to TRBD2. V trimming: 2 bases; J trimming: 6 bases; junction bases outside the gene matches: 10. The germline V gene encodes CDR1 ENHRY and CDR2 SYGVKD. There are 15 residues in the CDR3. In DNA, the CDR3 is TGTGCCATCAGTGAGCCCGCGGGACTAACGGGCGAGCAGTACTTC. Translating gives CAISEPAGLTGEQYF.

The chain employs TRBV6-5 and TRBJ1-1, with D unclear. V lost 6 bases, J lost 2 bases, and 10 bases lay in between. Looked up from germline, CDR1 is MNHEY and CDR2 is SVGAGI. The CDR3 loop spans 13 amino acids. This CDR3 is CASRGTVNTEAFF. The CDR3 DNA sequence: TGTGCCAGCAGGGGTACAGTAAACACTGAAGCTTTCTTT.